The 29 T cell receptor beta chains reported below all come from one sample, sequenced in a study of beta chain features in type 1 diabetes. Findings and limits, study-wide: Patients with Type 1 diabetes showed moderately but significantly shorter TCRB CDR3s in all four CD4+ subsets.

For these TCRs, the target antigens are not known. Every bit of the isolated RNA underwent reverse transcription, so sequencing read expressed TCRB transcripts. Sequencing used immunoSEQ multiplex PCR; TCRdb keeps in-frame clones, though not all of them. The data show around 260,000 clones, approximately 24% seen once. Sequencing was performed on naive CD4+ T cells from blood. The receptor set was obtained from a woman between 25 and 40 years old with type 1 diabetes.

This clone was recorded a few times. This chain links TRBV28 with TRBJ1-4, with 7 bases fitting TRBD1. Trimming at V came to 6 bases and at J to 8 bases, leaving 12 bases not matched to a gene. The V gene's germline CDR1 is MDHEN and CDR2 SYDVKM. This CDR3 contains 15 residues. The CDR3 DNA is TGTGCCAGCAGCTTGGTGTGGCAGGGGGGAGAAAAACTGTTTTTT. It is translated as CASSLVWQGGEKLFF.

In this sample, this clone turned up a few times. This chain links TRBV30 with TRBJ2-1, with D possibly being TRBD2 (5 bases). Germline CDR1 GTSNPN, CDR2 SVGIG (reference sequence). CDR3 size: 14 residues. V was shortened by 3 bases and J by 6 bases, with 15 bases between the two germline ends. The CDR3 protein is CAWSLVGLGNEQFF. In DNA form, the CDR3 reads TGTGCCTGGAGCCTAGTAGGACTGGGCAATGAGCAGTTCTTC.

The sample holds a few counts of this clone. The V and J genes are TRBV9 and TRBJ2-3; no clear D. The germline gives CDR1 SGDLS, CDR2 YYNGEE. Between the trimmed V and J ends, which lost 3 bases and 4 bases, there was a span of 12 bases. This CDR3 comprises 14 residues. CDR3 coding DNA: TGTGCCAGCAGCGCCCAGGTGATGCCAGATACGCAGTATTTT. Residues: CASSAQVMPDTQYF.

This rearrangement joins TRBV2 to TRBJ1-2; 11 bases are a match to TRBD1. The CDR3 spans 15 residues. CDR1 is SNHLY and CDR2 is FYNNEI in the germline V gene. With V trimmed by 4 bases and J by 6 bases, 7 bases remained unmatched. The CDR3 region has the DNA TGTGCCAGCAGTGGGACAGGGGGCGCGGTTAATGGCTACACCTTC. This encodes CASSGTGGAVNGYTF.

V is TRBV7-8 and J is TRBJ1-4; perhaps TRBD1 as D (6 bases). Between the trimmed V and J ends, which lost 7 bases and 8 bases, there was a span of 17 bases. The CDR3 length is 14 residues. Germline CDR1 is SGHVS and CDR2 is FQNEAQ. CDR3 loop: CASTISTGWEKLFF. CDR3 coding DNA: TGTGCCAGCACGATCTCGACAGGTTGGGAAAAACTGTTTTTT.

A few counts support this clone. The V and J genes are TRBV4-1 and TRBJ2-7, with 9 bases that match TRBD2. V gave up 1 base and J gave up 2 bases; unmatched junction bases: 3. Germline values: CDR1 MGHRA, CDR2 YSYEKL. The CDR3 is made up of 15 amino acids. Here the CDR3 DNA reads TGCGCCAGCAGCCAAGTGGCGGGAGGGCCCTACGAGCAGTACTTC. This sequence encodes CASSQVAGGPYEQYF.

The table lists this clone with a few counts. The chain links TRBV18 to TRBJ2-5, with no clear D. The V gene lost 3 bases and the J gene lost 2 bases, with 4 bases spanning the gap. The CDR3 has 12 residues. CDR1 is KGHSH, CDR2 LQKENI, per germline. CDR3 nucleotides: TGTGCCAGCTCACCCCTACAAGAGACCCAGTACTTC. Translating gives CASSPLQETQYF.

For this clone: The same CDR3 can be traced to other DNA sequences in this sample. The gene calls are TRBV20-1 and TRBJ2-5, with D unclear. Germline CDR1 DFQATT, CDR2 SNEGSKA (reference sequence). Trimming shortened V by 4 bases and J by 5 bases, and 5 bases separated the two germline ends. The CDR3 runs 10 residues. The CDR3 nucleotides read TGCAGTGCTACCAGGGAGACCCAGTACTTC. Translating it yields CSATRETQYF.

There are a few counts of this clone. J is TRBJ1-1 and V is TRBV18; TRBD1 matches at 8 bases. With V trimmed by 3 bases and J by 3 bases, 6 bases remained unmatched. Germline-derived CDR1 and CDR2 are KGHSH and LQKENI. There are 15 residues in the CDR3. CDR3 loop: CASSPIDRGYTEAFF. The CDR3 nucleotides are TGTGCCAGCTCACCTATTGACAGGGGCTACACTGAAGCTTTCTTT.

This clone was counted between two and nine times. Here the CDR3 DNA reads TGTGCCAGCAGTGCATCGACAGGGGCGAACACCGGGGAGCTGTTTTTT. Amino acids: CASSASTGANTGELFF. The rearrangement links TRBV25-1 to TRBJ2-2; 8 nucleotides align to TRBD1. V was pared by 4 bases and J by 0 bases, with 4 bases of the junction left unmatched. From germline, CDR1 is MGHDK and CDR2 SYGVNS. This CDR3 is 16 amino acids long.

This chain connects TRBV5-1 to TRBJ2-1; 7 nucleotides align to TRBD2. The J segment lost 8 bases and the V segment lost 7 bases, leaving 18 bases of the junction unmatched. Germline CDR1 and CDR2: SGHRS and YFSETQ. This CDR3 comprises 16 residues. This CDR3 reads CASHGAGLLNSDEQFF. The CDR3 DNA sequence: TGCGCCAGCCATGGGGCGGGACTACTCAATTCGGATGAGCAGTTCTTC.

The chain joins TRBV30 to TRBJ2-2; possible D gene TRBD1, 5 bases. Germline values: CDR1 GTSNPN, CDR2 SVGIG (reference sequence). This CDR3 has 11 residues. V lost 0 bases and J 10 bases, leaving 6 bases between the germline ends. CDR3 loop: CAWSVREELFF. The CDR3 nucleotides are TGTGCCTGGAGTGTCAGGGAGGAGCTGTTTTTT.

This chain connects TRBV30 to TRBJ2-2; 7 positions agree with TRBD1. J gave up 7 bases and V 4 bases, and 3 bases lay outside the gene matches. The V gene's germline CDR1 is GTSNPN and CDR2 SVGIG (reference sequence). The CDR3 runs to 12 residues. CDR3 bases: TGTGCCTGGATCAGGGGGAGCGGGGAGCTGTTTTTT. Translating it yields CAWIRGSGELFF.

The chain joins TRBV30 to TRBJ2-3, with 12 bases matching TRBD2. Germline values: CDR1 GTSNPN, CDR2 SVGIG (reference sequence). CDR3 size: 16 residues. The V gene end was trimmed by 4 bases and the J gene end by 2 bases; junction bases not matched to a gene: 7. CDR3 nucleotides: TGTGCCTGGACCCCCGGACTAGCGGGACTCACAGATACGCAGTATTTT. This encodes CAWTPGLAGLTDTQYF.

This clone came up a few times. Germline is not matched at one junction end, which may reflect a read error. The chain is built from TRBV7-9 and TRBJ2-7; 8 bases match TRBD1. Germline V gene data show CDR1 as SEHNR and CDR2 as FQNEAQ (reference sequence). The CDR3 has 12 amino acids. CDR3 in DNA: TGTGCCAGCAGCTTAGCGCAGGGGGCGCAGTCCTTC. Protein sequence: CASSLAQGAQSF.

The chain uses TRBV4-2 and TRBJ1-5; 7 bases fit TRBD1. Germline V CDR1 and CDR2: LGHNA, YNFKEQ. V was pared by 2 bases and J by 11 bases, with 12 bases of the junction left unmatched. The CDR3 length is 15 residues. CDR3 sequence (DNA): TGTGCCAGCAGCCAAAACCGGGACAGTGTCCTTACCCAGCATTTT. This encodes CASSQNRDSVLTQHF.

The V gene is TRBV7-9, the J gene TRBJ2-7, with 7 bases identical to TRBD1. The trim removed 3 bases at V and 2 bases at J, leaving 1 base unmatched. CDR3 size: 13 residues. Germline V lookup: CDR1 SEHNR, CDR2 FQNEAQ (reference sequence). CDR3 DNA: TGTGCCAGCAGCTTGACAGGGACCTACGAGCAGTACTTC. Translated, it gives CASSLTGTYEQYF.

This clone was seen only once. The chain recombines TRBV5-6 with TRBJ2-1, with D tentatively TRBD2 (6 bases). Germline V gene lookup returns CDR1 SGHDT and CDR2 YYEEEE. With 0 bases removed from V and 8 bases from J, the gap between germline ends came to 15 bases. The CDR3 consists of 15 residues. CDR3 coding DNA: TGTGCCAGCAGCTTGGGAGGCAGGGAGGTCCATGAGCAGTTCTTC. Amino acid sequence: CASSLGGREVHEQFF.

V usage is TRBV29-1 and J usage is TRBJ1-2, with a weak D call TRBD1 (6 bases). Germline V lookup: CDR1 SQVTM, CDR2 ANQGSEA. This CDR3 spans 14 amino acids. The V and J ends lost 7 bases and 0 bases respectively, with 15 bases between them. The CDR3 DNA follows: TGCAGCGCAACAAGGGACACTTCTAACTATGGCTACACCTTC. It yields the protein CSATRDTSNYGYTF.

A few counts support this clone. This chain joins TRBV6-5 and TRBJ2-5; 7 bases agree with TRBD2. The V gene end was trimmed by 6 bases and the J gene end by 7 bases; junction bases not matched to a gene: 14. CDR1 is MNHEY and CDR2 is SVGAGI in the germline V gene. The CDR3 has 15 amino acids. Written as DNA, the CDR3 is TGTGCCAGCAGCCGACTGGGACTAACCGTCGTGACCCAGTACTTC. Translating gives CASSRLGLTVVTQYF.

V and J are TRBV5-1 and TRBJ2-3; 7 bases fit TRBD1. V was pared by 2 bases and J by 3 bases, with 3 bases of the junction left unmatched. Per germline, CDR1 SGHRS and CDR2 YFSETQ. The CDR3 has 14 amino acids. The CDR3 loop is CASSFRDSTDTQYF. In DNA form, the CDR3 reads TGCGCCAGCAGCTTCCGGGACAGTACAGATACGCAGTATTTT.

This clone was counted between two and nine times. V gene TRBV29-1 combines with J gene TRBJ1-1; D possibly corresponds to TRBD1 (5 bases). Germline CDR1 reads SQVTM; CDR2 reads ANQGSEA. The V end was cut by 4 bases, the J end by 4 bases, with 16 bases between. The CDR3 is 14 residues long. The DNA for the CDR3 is TGCAGCGTTGGATCAGGGCGGGGAGGCACTGAAGCTTTCTTT. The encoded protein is CSVGSGRGGTEAFF.

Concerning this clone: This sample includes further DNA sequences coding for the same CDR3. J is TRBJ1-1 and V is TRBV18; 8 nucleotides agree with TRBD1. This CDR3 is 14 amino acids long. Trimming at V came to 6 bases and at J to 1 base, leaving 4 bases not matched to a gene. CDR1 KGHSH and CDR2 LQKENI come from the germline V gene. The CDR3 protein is CASSPGQANTEAFF. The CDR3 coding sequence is TGTGCCAGCTCTCCGGGACAGGCGAACACTGAAGCTTTCTTT.

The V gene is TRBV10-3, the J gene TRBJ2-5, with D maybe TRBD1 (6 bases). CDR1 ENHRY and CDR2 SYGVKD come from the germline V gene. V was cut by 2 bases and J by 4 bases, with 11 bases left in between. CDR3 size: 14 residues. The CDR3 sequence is CAISEATGTETQYF. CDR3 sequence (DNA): TGTGCCATCAGTGAGGCGACAGGAACAGAGACCCAGTACTTC.

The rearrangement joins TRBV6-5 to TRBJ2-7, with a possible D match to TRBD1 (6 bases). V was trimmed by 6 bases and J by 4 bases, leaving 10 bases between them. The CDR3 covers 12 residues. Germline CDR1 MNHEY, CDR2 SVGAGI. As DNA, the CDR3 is TGTGCCAGCAGCTACACAGGGTACGAGCAGTACTTC. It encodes CASSYTGYEQYF.

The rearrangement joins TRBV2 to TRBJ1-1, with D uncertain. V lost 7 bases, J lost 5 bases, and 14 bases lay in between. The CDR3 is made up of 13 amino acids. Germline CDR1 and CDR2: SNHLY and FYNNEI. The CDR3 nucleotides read TGTGCCAGCAATACCGGGTCGAGGACTGAAGCTTTCTTT. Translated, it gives CASNTGSRTEAFF.

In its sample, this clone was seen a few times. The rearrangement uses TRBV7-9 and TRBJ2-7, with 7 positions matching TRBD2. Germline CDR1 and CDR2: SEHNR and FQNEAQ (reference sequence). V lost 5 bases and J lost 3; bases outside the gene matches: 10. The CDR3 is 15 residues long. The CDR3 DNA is TGTGCCAGCAGCCTCCGTGGGACTACTGGCTACGAGCAGTACTTC. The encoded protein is CASSLRGTTGYEQYF.

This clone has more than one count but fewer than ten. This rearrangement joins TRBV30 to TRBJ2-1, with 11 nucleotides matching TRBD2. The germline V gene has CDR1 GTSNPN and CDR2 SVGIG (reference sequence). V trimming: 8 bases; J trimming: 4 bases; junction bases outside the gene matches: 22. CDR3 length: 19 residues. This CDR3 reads CAGEVGLVGTSGFYNEQFF. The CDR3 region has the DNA TGTGCCGGGGAGGTGGGTTTAGTAGGGACTAGCGGCTTTTACAATGAGCAGTTCTTC.

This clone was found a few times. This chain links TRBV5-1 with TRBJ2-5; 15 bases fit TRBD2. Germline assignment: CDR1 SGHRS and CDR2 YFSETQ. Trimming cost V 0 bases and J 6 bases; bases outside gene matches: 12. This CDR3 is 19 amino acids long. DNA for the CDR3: TGCGCCAGCAGCTTGGGGGTCCCGGGACTAGCGGGAGGCCCGCAGACCCAGTACTTC. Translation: CASSLGVPGLAGGPQTQYF.